This passage covers 23 T cell receptor beta chains from one sample sequenced in a study of T cell clusters in autoimmune cytopenias. About 37,500 genome equivalents of blood DNA were amplified for TRB. One tube held mixed TRB-A and TRB-B primer pools for touch-down PCR. TCRdb reanalyzed the multiplex PCR reads and collapses them to one entry per CDR3 protein, without DNA. The sample data list several thousand distinct CDR3 sequences. The same sample was also used in a study of T cell repertoires in aging, cancer and after chemotherapy.

What was sequenced was peripheral blood. These receptors came from a human donor in good health.

This clonotype is deemed medium-sized by its frequency. The chain's CDR3 is CASSSYNEQFF. The chain combines TRBV19 with TRBJ2-1. Germline CDR1 LNHDA, CDR2 SQIVND (reference sequence). This CDR3 is built from 11 residues.

V and J are TRBV19 and TRBJ2-7. Germline assignment: CDR1 LNHDA and CDR2 SQIVND (reference sequence). This CDR3 comprises 15 residues. The CDR3 reads CASSIARGSAYEQYF.

This chain joins TRBV6-5 and TRBJ1-1; TCRdb's assignment of TRBD1 cannot be checked, as there is no DNA. CDR3 length equals 16 residues. CDR1 is MNHEY and CDR2 is SVGAGI in the germline V gene. The CDR3 reads CASSYAAQGGSTEAFF.

The chain joins TRBV27 to TRBJ2-3; the TRBD2 assignment by TCRdb is unverifiable without DNA. The CDR3 runs 18 residues. The germline V gene encodes CDR1 MNHEY and CDR2 SMNVEV (reference sequence). CDR3 residues: CASRRGFGGGSRGDTQYF.

CDR3 in amino acids: CASSIGTGSGYGYTF. The V call is TRBV19, the J call TRBJ1-2; the D call from TCRdb, TRBD1, cannot be confirmed without DNA. Germline assignment: CDR1 LNHDA and CDR2 SQIVND (reference sequence). The CDR3 runs 15 residues.

The chain is built from TRBV27 and TRBJ2-6. This CDR3 is built from 12 residues. CDR1 is MNHEY, CDR2 SMNVEV, per germline (reference sequence). The CDR3 loop reads CASSSGANVLTF.

This chain links TRBV27 with TRBJ2-7; the D gene TCRdb calls, TRBD2, cannot be checked with no DNA. The CDR3 sequence is 16 residues long. CDR1 and CDR2 from the germline V gene are MNHEY and SMNVEV (reference sequence). This CDR3 reads CASSFGGGNQAYEQYF.

The V gene is TRBV18, the J gene TRBJ2-7; TCRdb names TRBD2, which stays unverified in the absence of DNA. This CDR3 has 13 amino acids. CDR1 is KGHSH, CDR2 LQKENI, per germline. This CDR3 reads CASSLASGYEQYF.

The chain links TRBV18 to TRBJ2-1; TCRdb selects TRBD2, and the lack of DNA leaves this call unchecked. This CDR3 is built from 16 residues. Germline values: CDR1 KGHSH, CDR2 LQKENI. This CDR3 reads CASSPQLAGGGNEQFF.

This sequence joins TRBV19 and TRBJ1-6; TCRdb names TRBD1, which stays unverified in the absence of DNA. Germline V gene sequence: CDR1 LNHDA, CDR2 SQIVND (reference sequence). CDR3 size: 13 residues. The CDR3 sequence is CASNYRGNSPLHF. Full variable domain (missing parts from reference TRBV19 and TRBJ1-6): DGGITQSPKYLFRKEGQNVTLSCEQNLNHDAMYWYRQDPGQGLRLIYYSQIVNDFQKGDIAEGYSVSREKKESFPLTVTSAQKNPTAFYLCASNYRGNSPLHFGNGTRLTVT.

V is TRBV10-2 and J is TRBJ1-1; there is no DNA to check the TCRdb D call of TRBD1. Germline lookup yields CDR1 WSHSY and CDR2 SAAADI. The CDR3 is 14 amino acids. CDR3 loop: CASRDGGTNGEAFF.

This CDR3 reads CASSLTSGSPSVADTQYF. J is TRBJ2-3 and V is TRBV19; TCRdb outputs TRBD2, but without DNA this stays unchecked. The CDR3 runs to 18 residues. Germline-derived CDR1 and CDR2 are LNHDA and SQIVND (reference sequence).

The genes are TRBV5-5 and TRBJ2-1. CDR3 length: 17 amino acids. Germline V CDR1 and CDR2: SGHKS, YYEKEE (reference sequence). The CDR3 is CASSLDPSGGSYNEQFF.

This clonotype is labeled medium-sized based on frequency. The V gene is TRBV19, the J gene TRBJ2-5; the D call of TRBD2 rests on TCRdb alone, since no DNA is present to check it. In germline, CDR1 is LNHDA, CDR2 SQIVND (reference sequence). This CDR3 comprises 14 residues. The CDR3 loop is CASSGGAKSETQYF.

V and J are TRBV27 and TRBJ2-2; TCRdb picks TRBD2, but there is no DNA to check that call. Germline assignment: CDR1 MNHEY and CDR2 SMNVEV (reference sequence). The CDR3 sequence is 16 residues long. The CDR3 is CASSSRGALNTGELFF.

The rearrangement uses TRBV5-1 and TRBJ2-7; TCRdb gives TRBD1 as the D gene, but with no DNA this cannot be confirmed. The CDR3 is made up of 17 amino acids. Germline CDR1 is SGHRS and CDR2 is YFSETQ. The CDR3 here is CASSLVFHAGETYEQYF.

The V call is TRBV5-5, the J call TRBJ2-1. The CDR3 contains 16 residues. The germline gives CDR1 SGHKS, CDR2 YYEKEE (reference sequence). The chain's CDR3 is CASSLSVGSSYNEQFF.

The chain joins TRBV24-1 to TRBJ2-7; TCRdb's D gene call, TRBD1, goes unchecked for lack of DNA. The germline CDR1 and CDR2 sequences are KGHDR and SFDVKD. The CDR3 is 13 residues long. The CDR3 protein is CATSTTGWGEQYF.

V usage is TRBV5-5 and J usage is TRBJ2-7; absent DNA, TCRdb's TRBD1 call cannot be checked. The germline CDR1 and CDR2 sequences are SGHKS and YYEKEE (reference sequence). The CDR3 sequence is 13 residues long. The CDR3 spells CASSLGDSGEQYF.

The J gene is TRBJ2-5, the V gene TRBV12-3 or TRBV12-4; TCRdb lists TRBD1, though no DNA is available to test this call. CDR3 length: 14 amino acids. CDR3 sequence: CASSPQGAEETQYF.

This clonotype is deemed medium-sized (0.01 to 0.1%) by its frequency. The rearrangement uses TRBV19 and TRBJ2-2; there is no DNA to check the TCRdb D call of TRBD1. CDR1 is LNHDA and CDR2 is SQIVND in the germline V gene (reference sequence). The CDR3 length is 14 residues. This CDR3 reads CASSGGLNTGELFF.

V usage is TRBV12-3 or TRBV12-4 and J usage is TRBJ2-1; TCRdb outputs TRBD1, but without DNA this stays unchecked. The CDR3 is made up of 13 amino acids. The chain's CDR3 is CASSLYVGDEQFF.

This clonotype is medium-sized by frequency. The genes are TRBV19 and TRBJ1-4; TCRdb calls TRBD1, which cannot be checked without DNA. This CDR3 comprises 13 residues. Per germline, CDR1 LNHDA and CDR2 SQIVND (reference sequence). This chain's CDR3 is CASSADIGEKLFF.